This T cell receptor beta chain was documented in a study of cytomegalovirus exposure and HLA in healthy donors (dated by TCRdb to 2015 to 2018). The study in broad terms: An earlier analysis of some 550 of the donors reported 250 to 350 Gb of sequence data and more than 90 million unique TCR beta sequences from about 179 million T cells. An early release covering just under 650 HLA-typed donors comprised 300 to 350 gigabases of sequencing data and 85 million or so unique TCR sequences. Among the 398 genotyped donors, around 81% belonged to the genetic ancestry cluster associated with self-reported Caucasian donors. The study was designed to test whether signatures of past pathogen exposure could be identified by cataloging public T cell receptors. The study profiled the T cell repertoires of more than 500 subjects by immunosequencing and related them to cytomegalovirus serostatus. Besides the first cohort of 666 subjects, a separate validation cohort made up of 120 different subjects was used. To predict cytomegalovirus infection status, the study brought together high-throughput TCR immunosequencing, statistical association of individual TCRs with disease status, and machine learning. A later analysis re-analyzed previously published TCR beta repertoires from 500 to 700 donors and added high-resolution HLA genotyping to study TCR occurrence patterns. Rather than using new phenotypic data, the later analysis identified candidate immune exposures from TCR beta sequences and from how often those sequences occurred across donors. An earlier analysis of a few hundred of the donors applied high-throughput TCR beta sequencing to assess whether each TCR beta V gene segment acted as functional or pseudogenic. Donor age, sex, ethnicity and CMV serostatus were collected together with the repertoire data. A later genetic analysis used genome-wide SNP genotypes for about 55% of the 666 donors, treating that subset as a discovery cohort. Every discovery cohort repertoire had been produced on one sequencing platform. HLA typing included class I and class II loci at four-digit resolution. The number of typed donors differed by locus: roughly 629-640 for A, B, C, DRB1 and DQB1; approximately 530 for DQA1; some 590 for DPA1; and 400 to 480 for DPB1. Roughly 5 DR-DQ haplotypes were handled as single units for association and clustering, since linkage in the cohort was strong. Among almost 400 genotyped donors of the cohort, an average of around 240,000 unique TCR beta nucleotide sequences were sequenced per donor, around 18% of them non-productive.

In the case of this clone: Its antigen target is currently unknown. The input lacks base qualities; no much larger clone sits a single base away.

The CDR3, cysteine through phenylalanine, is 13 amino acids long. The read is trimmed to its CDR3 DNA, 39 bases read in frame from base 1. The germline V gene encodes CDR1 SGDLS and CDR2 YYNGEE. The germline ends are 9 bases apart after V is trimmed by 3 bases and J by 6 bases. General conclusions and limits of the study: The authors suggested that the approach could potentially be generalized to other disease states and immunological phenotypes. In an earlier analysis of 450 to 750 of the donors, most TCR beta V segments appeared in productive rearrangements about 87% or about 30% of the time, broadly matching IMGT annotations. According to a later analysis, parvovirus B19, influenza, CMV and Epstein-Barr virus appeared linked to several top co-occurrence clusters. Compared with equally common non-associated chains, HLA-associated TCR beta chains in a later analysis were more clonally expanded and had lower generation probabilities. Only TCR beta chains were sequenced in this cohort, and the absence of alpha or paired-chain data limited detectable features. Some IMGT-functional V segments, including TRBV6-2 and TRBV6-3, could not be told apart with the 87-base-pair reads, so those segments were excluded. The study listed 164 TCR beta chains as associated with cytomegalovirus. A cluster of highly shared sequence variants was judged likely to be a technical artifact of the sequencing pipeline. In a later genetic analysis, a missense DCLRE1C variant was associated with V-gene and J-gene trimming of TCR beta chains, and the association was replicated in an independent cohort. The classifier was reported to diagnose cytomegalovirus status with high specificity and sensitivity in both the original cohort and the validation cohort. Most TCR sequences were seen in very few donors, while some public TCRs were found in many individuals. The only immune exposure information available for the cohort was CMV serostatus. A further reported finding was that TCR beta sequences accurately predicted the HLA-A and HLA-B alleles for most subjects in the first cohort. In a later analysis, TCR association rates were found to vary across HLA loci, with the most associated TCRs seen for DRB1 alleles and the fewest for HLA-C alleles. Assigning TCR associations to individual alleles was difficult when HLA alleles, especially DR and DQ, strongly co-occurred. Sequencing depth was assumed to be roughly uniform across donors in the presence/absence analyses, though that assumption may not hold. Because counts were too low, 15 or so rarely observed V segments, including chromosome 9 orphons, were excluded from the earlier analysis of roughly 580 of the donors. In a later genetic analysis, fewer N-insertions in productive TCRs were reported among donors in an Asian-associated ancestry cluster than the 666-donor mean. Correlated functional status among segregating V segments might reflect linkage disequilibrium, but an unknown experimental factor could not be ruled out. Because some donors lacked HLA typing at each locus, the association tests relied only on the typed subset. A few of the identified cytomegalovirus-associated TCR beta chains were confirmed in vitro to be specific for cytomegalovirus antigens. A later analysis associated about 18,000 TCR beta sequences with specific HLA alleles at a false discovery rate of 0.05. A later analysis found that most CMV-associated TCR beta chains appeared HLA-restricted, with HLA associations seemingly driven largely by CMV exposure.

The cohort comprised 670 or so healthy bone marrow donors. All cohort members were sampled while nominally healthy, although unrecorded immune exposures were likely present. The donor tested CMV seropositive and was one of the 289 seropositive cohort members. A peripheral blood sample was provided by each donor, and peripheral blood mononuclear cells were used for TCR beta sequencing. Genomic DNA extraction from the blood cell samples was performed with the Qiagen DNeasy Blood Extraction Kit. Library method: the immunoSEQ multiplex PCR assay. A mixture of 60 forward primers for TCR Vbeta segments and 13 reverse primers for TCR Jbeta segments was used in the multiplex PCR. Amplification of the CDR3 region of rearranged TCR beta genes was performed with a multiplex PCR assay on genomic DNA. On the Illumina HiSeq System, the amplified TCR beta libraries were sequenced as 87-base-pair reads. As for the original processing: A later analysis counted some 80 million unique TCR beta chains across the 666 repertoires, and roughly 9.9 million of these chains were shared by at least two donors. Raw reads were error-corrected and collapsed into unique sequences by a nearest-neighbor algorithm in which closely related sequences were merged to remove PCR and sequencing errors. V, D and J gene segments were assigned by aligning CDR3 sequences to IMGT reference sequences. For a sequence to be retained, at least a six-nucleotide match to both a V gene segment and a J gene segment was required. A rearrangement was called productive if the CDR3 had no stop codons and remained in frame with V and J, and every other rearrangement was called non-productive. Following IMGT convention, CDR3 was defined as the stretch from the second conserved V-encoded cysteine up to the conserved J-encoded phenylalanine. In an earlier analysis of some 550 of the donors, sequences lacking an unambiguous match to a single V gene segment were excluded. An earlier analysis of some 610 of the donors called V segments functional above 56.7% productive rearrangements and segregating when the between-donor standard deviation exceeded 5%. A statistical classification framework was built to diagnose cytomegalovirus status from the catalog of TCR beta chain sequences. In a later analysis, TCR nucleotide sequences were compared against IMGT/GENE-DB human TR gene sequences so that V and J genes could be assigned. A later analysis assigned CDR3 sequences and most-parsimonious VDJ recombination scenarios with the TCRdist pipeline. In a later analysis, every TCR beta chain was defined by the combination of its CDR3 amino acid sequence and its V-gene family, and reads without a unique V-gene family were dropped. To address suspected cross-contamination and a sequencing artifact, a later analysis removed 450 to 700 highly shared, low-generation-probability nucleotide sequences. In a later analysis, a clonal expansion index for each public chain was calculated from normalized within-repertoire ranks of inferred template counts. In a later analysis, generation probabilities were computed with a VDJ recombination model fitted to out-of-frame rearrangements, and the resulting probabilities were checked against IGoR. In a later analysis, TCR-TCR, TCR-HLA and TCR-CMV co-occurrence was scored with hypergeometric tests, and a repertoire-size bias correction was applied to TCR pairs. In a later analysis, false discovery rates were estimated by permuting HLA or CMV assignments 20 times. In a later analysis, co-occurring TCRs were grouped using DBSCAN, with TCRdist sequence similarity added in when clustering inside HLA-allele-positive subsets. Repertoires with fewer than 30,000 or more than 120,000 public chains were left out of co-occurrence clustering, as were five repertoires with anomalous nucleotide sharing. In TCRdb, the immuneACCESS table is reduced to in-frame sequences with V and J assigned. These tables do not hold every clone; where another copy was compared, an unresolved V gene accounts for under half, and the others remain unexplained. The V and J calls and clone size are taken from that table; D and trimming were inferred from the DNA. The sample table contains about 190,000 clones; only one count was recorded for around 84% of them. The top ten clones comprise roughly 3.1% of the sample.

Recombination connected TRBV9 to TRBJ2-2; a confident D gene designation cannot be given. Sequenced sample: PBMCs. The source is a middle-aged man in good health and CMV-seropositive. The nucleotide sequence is TGTGCCAGCAGCGGATCAGGTTCCGGGGAGCTGTTTTTT. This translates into CASSGSGSGELFF.